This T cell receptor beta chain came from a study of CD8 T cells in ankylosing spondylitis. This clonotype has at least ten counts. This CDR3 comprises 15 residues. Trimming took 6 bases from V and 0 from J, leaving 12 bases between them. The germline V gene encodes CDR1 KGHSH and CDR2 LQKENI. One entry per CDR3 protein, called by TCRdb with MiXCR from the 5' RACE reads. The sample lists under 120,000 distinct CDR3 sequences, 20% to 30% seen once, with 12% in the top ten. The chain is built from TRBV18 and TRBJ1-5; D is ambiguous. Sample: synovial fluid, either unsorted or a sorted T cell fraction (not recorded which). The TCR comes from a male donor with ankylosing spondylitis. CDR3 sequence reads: CASSEREGSNQPQHF. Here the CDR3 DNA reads TGTGCCAGCTCTGAGAGAGAGGGTAGCAATCAGCCCCAGCATTTT.